Only a few counts were recorded for the clone carrying this T cell receptor beta chain. Antigen specificity is unknown. The study ran its PCR with 60 Vbeta and 13 Jbeta primers. Only in-frame clones appear in the TCRdb table, and some are missing; sequencing was by immunoSEQ multiplex PCR. The data hold 90,000 to 140,000 clones, with under 85% observed a single time. The data derive from a study of cytomegalovirus exposure and HLA in healthy donors. General study points: Later analysis showed TCR association rates varying by HLA locus, highest for DRB1 and lowest for HLA-C. Per published reports, the classifier diagnosed cytomegalovirus status with high specificity and sensitivity. 87-base-pair reads could not separate some V segments, including TRBV6-2 and TRBV6-3. There were a few CMV-associated chains whose specificity for CMV antigens was confirmed in vitro.

Trimming removed 0 bases at V and 4 bases at J, with 13 bases between. The CDR3 is 17 residues long. CDR1 SGHTA and CDR2 FQGNSA come from the germline V gene. The chain couples TRBV7-2 to TRBJ2-6; a possible D gene is TRBD1 (5 bases). The sequence derives from a woman in her thirties or forties in good health and CMV-seropositive. Input material: PBMCs. The CDR3 DNA follows: TGTGCCAGCAGCTTAGCGAGTAGGGGCTCGGGGGCCAACGTCCTGACTTTC. This gives the protein CASSLASRGSGANVLTF.